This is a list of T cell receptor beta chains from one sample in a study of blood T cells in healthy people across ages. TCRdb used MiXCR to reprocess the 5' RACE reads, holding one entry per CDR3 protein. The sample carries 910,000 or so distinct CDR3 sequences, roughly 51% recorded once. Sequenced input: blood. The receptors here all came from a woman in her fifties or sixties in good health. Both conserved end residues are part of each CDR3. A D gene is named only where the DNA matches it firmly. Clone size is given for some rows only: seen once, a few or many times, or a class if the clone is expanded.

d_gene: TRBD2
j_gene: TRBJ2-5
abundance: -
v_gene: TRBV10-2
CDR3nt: TGCGCCAGCAGTGAAGCGGGACGCCAAGAGACCCAGTACTTC
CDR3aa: CASSEAGRQETQYF

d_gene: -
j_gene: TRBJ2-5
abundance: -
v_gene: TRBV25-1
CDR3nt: TGTGCCAGCAGTAATCCACAGGGTCCTCAAGAGACCCAGTACTTC
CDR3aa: CASSNPQGPQETQYF

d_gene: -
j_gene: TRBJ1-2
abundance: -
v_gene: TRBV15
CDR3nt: TGTGCCACCAGCAGGCTCGCCCGAGGAGGCTATGGCTACACCTTC
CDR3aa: CATSRLARGGYGYTF

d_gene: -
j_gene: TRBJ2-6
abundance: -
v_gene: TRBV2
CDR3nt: TGTGCCAGCAGTGATAGGTTCCCATCGGGGGCCAACGTCCTGACTTTC
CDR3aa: CASSDRFPSGANVLTF

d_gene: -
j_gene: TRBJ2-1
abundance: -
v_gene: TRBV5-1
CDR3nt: TGCGCCAGCAACGAGGGAGCGGGTTCCTACAATGAGCAGTTCTTC
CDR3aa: CASNEGAGSYNEQFF

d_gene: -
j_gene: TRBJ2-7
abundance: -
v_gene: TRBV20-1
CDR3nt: TGCAGTGCCCTAGCGACTGCAACCTACGAGCAGTACTTC
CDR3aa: CSALATATYEQYF

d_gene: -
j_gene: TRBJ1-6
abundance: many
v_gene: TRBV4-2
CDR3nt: TGTGCCAGCAGCCGAAGGGTGGGGCAGATGGATTCACCCCTCCACTTT
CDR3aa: CASSRRVGQMDSPLHF

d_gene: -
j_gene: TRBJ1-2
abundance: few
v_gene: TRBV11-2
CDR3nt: TGTGCCAGCAGCCCCGTTTGGTCTTCGGGCTACACCTTC
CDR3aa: CASSPVWSSGYTF

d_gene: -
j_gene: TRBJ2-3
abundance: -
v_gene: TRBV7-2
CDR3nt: TGTGCCAGCAGACCGGTCGCAGGACGCACAGATACGCAGTATTTT
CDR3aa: CASRPVAGRTDTQYF

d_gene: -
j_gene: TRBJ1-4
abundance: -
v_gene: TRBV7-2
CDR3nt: TGTGCCAGCAGCGACTATAACTGGAATGAAAAACTGTTTTTT
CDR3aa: CASSDYNWNEKLFF

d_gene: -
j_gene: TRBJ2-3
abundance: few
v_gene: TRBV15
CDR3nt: TGTGCCACCAGCCTTCCCCCCTACCGAATGGGAGGAGATACGCAGTATTTT
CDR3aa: CATSLPPYRMGGDTQYF

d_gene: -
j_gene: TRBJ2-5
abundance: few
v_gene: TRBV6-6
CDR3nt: TGTGCCAGCAGTTCAACGACAAGTAAAGAGACCCAGTACTTC
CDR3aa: CASSSTTSKETQYF

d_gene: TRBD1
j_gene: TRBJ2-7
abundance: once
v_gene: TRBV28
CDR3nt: TGTGCCAGCAGAAAATCAGGGGGTCCAGGTCTCAAGTGGGACGAGCAGTACTTC
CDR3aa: CASRKSGGPGLKWDEQYF

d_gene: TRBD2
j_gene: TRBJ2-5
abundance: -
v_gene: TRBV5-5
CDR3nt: TGTGCCAGCAACTTGGCTTTAGCGGGTACTCAAGAGACCCAGTACTTC
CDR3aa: CASNLALAGTQETQYF

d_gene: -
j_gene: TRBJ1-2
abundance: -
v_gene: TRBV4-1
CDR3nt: TGCGCCAGCAGCCACAAATCCGGCGGGGGCCGCGGACACTATGGCTACACCTTC
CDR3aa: CASSHKSGGGRGHYGYTF

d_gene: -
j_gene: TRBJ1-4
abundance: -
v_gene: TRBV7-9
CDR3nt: TGTGCCAGCAGAGCGGACGGCCGGGGGATCGAAAAACTGTTTTTT
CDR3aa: CASRADGRGIEKLFF

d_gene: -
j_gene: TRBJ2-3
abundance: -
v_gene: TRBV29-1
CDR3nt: TGCAGCGTTAACCCGAGTCACGCAGATACGCAGTATTTT
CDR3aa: CSVNPSHADTQYF

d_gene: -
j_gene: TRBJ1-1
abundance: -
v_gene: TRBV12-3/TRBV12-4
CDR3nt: TGTGCCAGCAGTTCCCTCGGACAGTGGGGGCGGTCCGACACTGAAGCTTTCTTT
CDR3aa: CASSSLGQWGRSDTEAFF

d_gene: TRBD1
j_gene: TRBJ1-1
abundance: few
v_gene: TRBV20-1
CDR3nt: TGCAGTGCTAGGGACAGGGCCCACACTGAAGCTTTCTTT
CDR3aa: CSARDRAHTEAFF

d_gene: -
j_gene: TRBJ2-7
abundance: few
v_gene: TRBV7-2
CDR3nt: TGTGCCAGCAGCATAACCGGGACTGACTACGAGCAGTACTTC
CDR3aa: CASSITGTDYEQYF

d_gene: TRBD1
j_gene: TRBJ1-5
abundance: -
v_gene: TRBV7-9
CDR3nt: TGTGCCAGCAGCCCAGGACAGGTGAATCAGCCCCAGCATTTT
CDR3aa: CASSPGQVNQPQHF

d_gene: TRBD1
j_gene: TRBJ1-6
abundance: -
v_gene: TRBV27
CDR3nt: TGTGCCAGCAGTTATAGGAATAGACAAGGGACAGATTATAATTCACCCCTCCACTTT
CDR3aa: CASSYRNRQGTDYNSPLHF